Below are 18 T cell receptor beta chains sequenced from a single sample in a study of Tregs in tolerant kidney transplant recipients (dated by TCRdb to between 2018 and 2021). What this sample's time point label stands for: blood sample drawn before combined kidney and bone marrow transplant. The library was prepared using the immunoSEQ multiplex PCR assay. TCRdb took over this immuneACCESS table, retaining in-frame rearrangements with V and J assigned. Such tables are incomplete; in checked studies, under half of the missing clones stem from an unresolved V gene, and the remainder is unexplained. In all, the sample holds tens of thousands of clones, and about 89% of those were seen once. The biggest ten clones account for 0.35% to 0.5% of the sample. The sample here was CD4+ T cells from blood, taken before the transplant. These receptors all come from a human donor who received a combined kidney and bone marrow transplant.

This chain uses TRBV9 with TRBJ2-7, with TRBD1 matching 11 bases. The V gene's germline CDR1 is SGDLS and CDR2 YYNGEE. Unmatched junction bases numbered 2, after V lost 0 bases and J lost 3 bases. CDR3 length equals 15 residues. The CDR3 nucleotides are TGTGCCAGCAGCGTAGTCGGGACAGGGGGCTACGAGCAGTACTTC. This sequence encodes CASSVVGTGGYEQYF.

The genes are TRBV28 and TRBJ1-3; 10 nucleotides align to TRBD1. With 7 bases clipped from V and 2 bases from J, the junction kept 11 bases outside the gene matches. The CDR3 runs to 17 residues. CDR1 MDHEN and CDR2 SYDVKM come from the germline V gene. The CDR3 loop reads CASIGQGVNWTGNTIYF. The CDR3 coding sequence is TGTGCCAGCATTGGACAGGGGGTAAATTGGACTGGAAACACCATATATTTT.

The rearrangement uses TRBV28 and TRBJ2-5, with 10 bases that match TRBD2. The length of the CDR3 is 17 residues. Germline-derived CDR1 and CDR2 are MDHEN and SYDVKM. V shed 5 bases, J shed 4 bases, and the junction held 13 bases outside the gene matches. The CDR3 coding sequence is TGTGCCAGCAGTAAATGGCCTAGCGGGAGTTTCCGAGAGACCCAGTACTTC. Translating gives CASSKWPSGSFRETQYF.

The chain carries TRBV7-3 and TRBJ2-7, with TRBD2 matching over 8 bases. V shed 6 bases, J shed 3 bases, and the junction held 10 bases outside the gene matches. Germline lookup yields CDR1 SGHTA and CDR2 FQGTGA. The CDR3 totals 15 residues. CDR3 sequence: CASRRNLAGNYEQYF. In nucleotides, the CDR3 is TGTGCCAGCAGGAGGAACCTAGCGGGTAACTACGAGCAGTACTTC.

The chain recombines TRBV19 with TRBJ1-2; tentatively, D is TRBD1 (6 bases). The length of the CDR3 is 15 residues. With 5 bases removed from V and 4 bases from J, the gap between germline ends came to 17 bases. Germline loops: CDR1 LNHDA, CDR2 SQIVND (reference sequence). In nucleotides, the CDR3 is TGTGCCAGTAGTTCCCGGGACAAGGGAATCTATGGCTACACCTTC. Translated, it gives CASSSRDKGIYGYTF.

This chain joins TRBV7-3 and TRBJ1-2; 8 bases map to TRBD1. The CDR3 is 13 amino acids. Germline loops: CDR1 SGHTA, CDR2 FQGTGA. The V and J ends lost 0 bases and 9 bases, in that order; junction bases with no gene match: 3. CDR3 in amino acids: CASSLTRDRSYTF. For the CDR3, the DNA is TGTGCCAGCAGCTTAACCCGGGACAGGAGCTACACCTTC.

The rearrangement uses TRBV7-2 and TRBJ2-4; weak D call: TRBD2 (5 bases). There are 15 residues in the CDR3. With 3 bases removed from V and 1 base from J, the gap between germline ends came to 10 bases. In germline, CDR1 is SGHTA, CDR2 FQGNSA. CDR3 sequence (DNA): TGTGCCAGCAGCTTTGGTGGCGGGGCCAAAAACATTCAGTACTTC. This gives the protein CASSFGGGAKNIQYF.

The V and J genes are TRBV12-5 and TRBJ2-2; D is unclear. The ends were cut back, 7 bases at V and 3 bases at J, with 12 bases in the middle. Germline V gene lookup returns CDR1 LGHNT and CDR2 FRNRAP. The CDR3 is 14 amino acids. The CDR3 DNA is TGTGCTAGTGCCCTAATCACGGACACCGGGGAGCTGTTTTTT. Translating it yields CASALITDTGELFF.

The V call is TRBV28, the J call TRBJ1-2; D possibly corresponds to TRBD1 (6 bases). The V end lost 2 bases, the J end lost 0 bases, and 13 bases lay between the germline ends. The CDR3 extends over 16 amino acids. The germline CDR1 and CDR2 sequences are MDHEN and SYDVKM. The CDR3 here is CASSLLPRGANYGYTF. CDR3 DNA: TGTGCCAGCAGTTTACTTCCCAGGGGAGCTAACTATGGCTACACCTTC.

The rearrangement joins TRBV2 to TRBJ2-1, with TRBD2 matching over 10 bases. Trimming at V came to 6 bases and at J to 3 bases, leaving 11 bases not matched to a gene. Germline V gene sequence: CDR1 SNHLY, CDR2 FYNNEI. This CDR3 is 17 amino acids long. The CDR3 is CASSPFLAGGLYNEQFF. DNA for the CDR3: TGTGCCAGCAGCCCCTTTTTAGCGGGAGGACTCTACAATGAGCAGTTCTTC.

The chain recombines TRBV6-1 with TRBJ1-3; 8 nucleotides agree with TRBD1. V lost 3 bases and J lost 2; bases outside the gene matches: 9. Germline lookup yields CDR1 MNHNS and CDR2 SASEGT. CDR3 size: 17 residues. CDR3 amino acids: CASSDPFRGRAGNTIYF. The CDR3 DNA reads TGTGCCAGCAGTGACCCGTTCAGGGGGCGCGCTGGAAACACCATATATTTT.

The rearrangement uses TRBV7-2 and TRBJ2-1; 10 nucleotides line up with TRBD2. Germline V CDR1 and CDR2: SGHTA, FQGNSA. The CDR3 totals 16 residues. V trimming: 1 base; J trimming: 4 bases; junction bases outside the gene matches: 4. CDR3: CASSLEWTSGYNEQFF. DNA for the CDR3: TGTGCCAGCAGCTTAGAGTGGACTAGCGGTTACAATGAGCAGTTCTTC.

The chain uses TRBV2 and TRBJ1-2; D unclear. Germline CDR1 reads SNHLY; CDR2 reads FYNNEI. CDR3 length equals 14 residues. V dropped 5 bases and J dropped 8 bases, with 18 bases sitting between them. DNA for the CDR3: TGTGCCAGCAGTTCAAGCGGGTCCTTTAGGGGCTACACCTTC. Its protein product is CASSSSGSFRGYTF.

The chain links TRBV9 to TRBJ1-1; D is uncertain. This CDR3 region has 15 residues. The ends were cut back, 0 bases at V and 1 base at J, with 10 bases in the middle. CDR1 and CDR2 (germline): SGDLS, YYNGEE. The CDR3, as DNA: TGTGCCAGCAGCGTAGTCGGGGAACCGAACACTGAAGCTTTCTTT. It specifies CASSVVGEPNTEAFF.

The genes are TRBV5-1 and TRBJ2-3, with 10 nucleotides matching TRBD2. This CDR3 spans 16 amino acids. The germline V gene has CDR1 SGHRS and CDR2 YFSETQ. Trimming took 3 bases from V and 6 from J; bases not matched to a gene: 10. The CDR3 sequence is CASSSRSGTSVDTQYF. The CDR3 DNA reads TGCGCCAGCAGCTCGAGATCCGGGACTAGCGTTGATACGCAGTATTTT.

The chain joins TRBV28 to TRBJ2-1; 8 positions match TRBD1. V lost 5 bases to trimming and J lost 5 bases; unmatched junction nucleotides: 8. The CDR3 extends over 15 amino acids. Germline V gene data show CDR1 as MDHEN and CDR2 as SYDVKM. In nucleotides, the CDR3 is TGTGCCAGCAGTCGACGGACAGGGATAGACAATGAGCAGTTCTTC. It codes for CASSRRTGIDNEQFF.

V usage is TRBV6-5 and J usage is TRBJ1-4, with 8 bases identical to TRBD1. V lost 0 bases, J lost 8 bases, and 2 bases stayed unmatched. CDR3 length equals 14 residues. Germline CDR1 MNHEY, CDR2 SVGAGI. The CDR3 coding sequence is TGTGCCAGCAGTTACTCAGGACAGGGCGAAAAACTGTTTTTT. Its translation is CASSYSGQGEKLFF.

Of note for this clone: The junction does not match germline at one end; this may be a read error. The J gene is TRBJ2-5, the V gene TRBV7-7, with a tentative D call TRBD1 (5 bases). The CDR3 is made up of 13 amino acids. Germline values: CDR1 SSHAT, CDR2 FNYEAQ (reference sequence). The CDR3 loop reads CASSQDSAETQYF. The CDR3 DNA follows: TGTGCTAGCAGCCAAGACAGCGCGGAGACCCAGTACTTC.